A few counts support the clone carrying this T cell receptor beta chain. The antigen remains undetermined. Germline V gene sequence: CDR1 SGHDT, CDR2 YYEEEE. Trimming stripped 1 base from V and 11 bases from J, with 7 bases between. The CDR3 sequence is 10 residues long. The source of the sample is a study of human T cells and chemical hapten exposure. Background on the study: Sensitization was performed using 2% DPC on a 2 cm by 2 cm upper inner arm skin site.

Documented time point: pre-sensitization, week 0. Treatment described: therapeutic diphenylcyclopropenone sensitization with weekly scalp DPC. Blood was drawn before each patch test was applied. Study-wide points: TCRs above 1 in 1000 frequency did not change with DPC sensitization.

How the authors handled the data: A typical sample had roughly 91,000 TCRs, with about 20,000 to 700,000 overall. Via MiXCR, TCRdb re-called the RACE reads, giving one row per CDR3 protein. The V and J calls here are based on TCRdb, not the publication. Of more than 250,000 distinct CDR3 sequences in the sample, around 9.3% were seen once. The chain uses TRBV5-6 and TRBJ2-7; D gene ambiguous. The sample was whole blood, taken in connection with sensitization to the hapten diphenylcyclopropenone (DPC). This TCR was sampled from a woman aged 40 to 50 with alopecia areata. Some clones in this sample may be carry-over from other donors' samples. CDR3 protein: CASSLTEEYF. For the CDR3, the DNA is TGTGCCAGCAGCTTGACAGAAGAGTACTTC.